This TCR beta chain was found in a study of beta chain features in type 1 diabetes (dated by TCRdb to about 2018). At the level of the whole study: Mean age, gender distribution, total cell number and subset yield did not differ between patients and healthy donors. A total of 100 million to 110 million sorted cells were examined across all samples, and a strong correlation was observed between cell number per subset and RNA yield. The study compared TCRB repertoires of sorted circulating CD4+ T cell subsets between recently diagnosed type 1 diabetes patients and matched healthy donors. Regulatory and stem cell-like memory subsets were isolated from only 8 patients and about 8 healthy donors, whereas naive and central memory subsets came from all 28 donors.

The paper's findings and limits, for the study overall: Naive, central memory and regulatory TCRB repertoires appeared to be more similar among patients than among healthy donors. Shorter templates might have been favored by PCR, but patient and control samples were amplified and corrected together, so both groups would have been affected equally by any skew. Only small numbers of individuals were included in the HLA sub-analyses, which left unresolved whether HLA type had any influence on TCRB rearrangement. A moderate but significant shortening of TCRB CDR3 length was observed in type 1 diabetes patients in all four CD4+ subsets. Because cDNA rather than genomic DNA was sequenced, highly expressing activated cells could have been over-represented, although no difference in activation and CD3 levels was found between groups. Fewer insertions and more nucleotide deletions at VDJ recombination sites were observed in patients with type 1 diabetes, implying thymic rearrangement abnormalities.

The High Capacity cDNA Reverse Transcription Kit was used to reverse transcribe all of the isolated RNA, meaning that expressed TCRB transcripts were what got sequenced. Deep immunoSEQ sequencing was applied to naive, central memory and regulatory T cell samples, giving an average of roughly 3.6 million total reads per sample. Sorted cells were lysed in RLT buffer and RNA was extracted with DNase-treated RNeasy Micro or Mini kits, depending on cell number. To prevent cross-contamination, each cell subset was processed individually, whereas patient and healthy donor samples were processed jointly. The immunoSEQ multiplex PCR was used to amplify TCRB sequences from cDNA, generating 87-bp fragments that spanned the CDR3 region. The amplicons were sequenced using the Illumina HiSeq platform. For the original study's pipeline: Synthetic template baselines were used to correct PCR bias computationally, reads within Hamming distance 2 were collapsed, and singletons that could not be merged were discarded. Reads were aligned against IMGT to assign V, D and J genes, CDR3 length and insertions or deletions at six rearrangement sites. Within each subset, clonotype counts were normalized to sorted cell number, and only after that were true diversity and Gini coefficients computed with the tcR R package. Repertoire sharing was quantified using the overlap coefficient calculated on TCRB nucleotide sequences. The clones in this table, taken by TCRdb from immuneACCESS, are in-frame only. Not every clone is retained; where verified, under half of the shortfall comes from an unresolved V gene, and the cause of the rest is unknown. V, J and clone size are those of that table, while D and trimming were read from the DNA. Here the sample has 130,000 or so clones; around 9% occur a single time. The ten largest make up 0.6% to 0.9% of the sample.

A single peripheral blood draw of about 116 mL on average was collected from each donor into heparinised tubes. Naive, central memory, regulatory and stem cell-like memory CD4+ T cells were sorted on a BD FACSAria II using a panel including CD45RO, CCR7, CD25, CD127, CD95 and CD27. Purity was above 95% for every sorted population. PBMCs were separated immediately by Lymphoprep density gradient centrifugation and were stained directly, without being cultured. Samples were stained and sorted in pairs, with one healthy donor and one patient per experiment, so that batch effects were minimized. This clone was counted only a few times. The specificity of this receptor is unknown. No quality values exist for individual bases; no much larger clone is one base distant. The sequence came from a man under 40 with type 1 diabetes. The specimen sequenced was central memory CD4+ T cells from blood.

DNA sequence: TGTGCCAGCAGTGCCGCGGGGGGGGTTTACGAGCAGTACTTC. Translated, this is CASSAAGGVYEQYF. The chain is made from TRBV25-1 and TRBJ2-7; 9 of the junction bases match TRBD2. The cysteine opens and the phenylalanine closes a CDR3 of 14 amino acids. Kept here is only the CDR3 DNA, which spans 42 bases and is read in frame from base 1. V is pruned by 4 bases and J by 4 bases, leaving 5 bases of the junction without a gene match. The germline V gene yields MGHDK for CDR1 and SYGVNS for CDR2.